The T cell receptor (beta chain) under discussion was sequenced for a study of chemoradiotherapy in HPV16-positive cancers. Study overall: Candidate HPV-specific clones and shared TCR motifs came from two HPV16-positive patients.

With respect to this clone: Its cognate antigen is unknown.

Notes on the study in general: Non-HPV-specific T cells did not expand in tumors during treatment, whereas candidate HPV-specific clones and E7-related motifs did.

Repertoires were sampled repeatedly during chemoradiotherapy. Sequenced by immunoSEQ multiplex PCR; TCRdb stores in-frame clones only, minus some. The sample gives about 14,000 clones, just over 90% of which show up once; less than 3% is in the top ten. The CDR3 sequence is 13 residues long. The junction had 6 bases not matched to a gene; V was cut back by 2 bases and J by 6 bases. Germline V CDR1 and CDR2: GTSNPN, SVGIG (reference sequence). This sequence joins TRBV30 and TRBJ1-2; 7 bases are shared with TRBD1. This receptor was identified in a human donor with HPV-associated anogenital cancer. The sample consisted of blood, taken from a patient who underwent chemoradiotherapy. The CDR3 region is CAWSPDRFDGYTF. CDR3 nucleotides: TGTGCCTGGAGTCCGGACAGGTTTGATGGCTACACCTTC. Complete variable domain (other parts from reference TRBV30 and TRBJ1-2): SQTIHQWPATLVQPVGSPLSLECTVEGTSNPNLYWYRQAAGRGLQLLFYSVGIGQISSEVPQNLSASRPQDRQFILSSKKLLLSDSGFYLCAWSPDRFDGYTFGSGTRLTVV.